This T cell receptor (beta chain) was found in a study of T cell responses to AZD1222 COVID-19 vaccine. Assay: immunoSEQ multiplex PCR; the TCRdb copy retains only in-frame clones and omits some. The sample yields 120,000 or so clones, about nine tenths seen once. Trimming cost V 0 bases and J 7 bases; bases outside gene matches: 8. CDR1 and CDR2 (germline): SGHVS, FNYEAQ. The CDR3 runs to 15 residues. Study findings and constraints: Spike-specific TCR repertoires showed rising breadth and depth after two AZD1222 doses. Researchers report vaccine-associated CD4 TCRs spanning spike, with dominance at 160-218 and 743-854.

On this clone: Its antigen is currently unknown.

The TCR originated in an adult in good health. The V and J genes are TRBV7-6 and TRBJ2-7; TRBD1 matches 8 bases. Sequenced material: peripheral blood, taken on day 0 of AZD1222 vaccination. The CDR3 reads CASSLAPGGRLEQYF. The DNA of the CDR3 is TGTGCCAGCAGCTTAGCACCAGGGGGCAGGTTAGAGCAGTACTTC.